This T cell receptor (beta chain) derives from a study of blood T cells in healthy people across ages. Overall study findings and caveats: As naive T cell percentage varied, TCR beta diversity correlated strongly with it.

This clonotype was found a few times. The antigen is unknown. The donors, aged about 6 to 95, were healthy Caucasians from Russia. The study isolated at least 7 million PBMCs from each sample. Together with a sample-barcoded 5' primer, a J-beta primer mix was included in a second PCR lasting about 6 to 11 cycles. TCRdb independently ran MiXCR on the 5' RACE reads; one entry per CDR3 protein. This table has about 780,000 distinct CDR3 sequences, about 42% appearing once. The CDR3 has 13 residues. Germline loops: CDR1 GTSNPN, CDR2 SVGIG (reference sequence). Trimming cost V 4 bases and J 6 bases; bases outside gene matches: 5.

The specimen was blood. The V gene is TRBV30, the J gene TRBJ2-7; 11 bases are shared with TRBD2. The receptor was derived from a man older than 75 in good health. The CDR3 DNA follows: TGTGCCTGGAATCTAGCGGGAGGAGGCGAGCAGTACTTC. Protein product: CAWNLAGGGEQYF.